These 25 T cell receptor beta chains were sequenced from one sample in a study of blood T cell repertoires in COVID-19. This table comes from immunoSEQ multiplex PCR, and its TCRdb copy is limited to in-frame clones, with some not included. The sample has hundreds of thousands of clones, more than 70% seen once; the top ten hold under 4.5%. The sequenced sample consisted of PBMCs or T cells enriched from blood (not recorded which). Receptors were obtained from a man in his thirties or forties with acute COVID-19.

The chain combines TRBV2 with TRBJ2-1; 9 nucleotides match TRBD1. Germline CDR1 and CDR2: SNHLY and FYNNEI. This CDR3 is built from 15 residues. J was trimmed by 0 bases and V by 6 bases; bases with no gene match: 3. The CDR3 DNA is TGTGCCAGCAGAGGGACAGGGAGCTCCTACAATGAGCAGTTCTTC. This translates into CASRGTGSSYNEQFF. Filled out from reference TRBV2 and TRBJ2-1, the complete variable domain reads EPEVTQTPSHQVTQMGQEVILRCVPISNHLYFYWYRQILGQKVEFLVSFYNNEISEKSEIFDDQFSVERPDGSNFTLKIRSTKLEDSAMYFCASRGTGSSYNEQFFGPGTRLTVL.

V gene TRBV10-1 combines with J gene TRBJ2-7; the match to TRBD2 covers 7 bases. The CDR3 extends over 14 amino acids. The ends lost 6 bases at V and 7 bases at J; junction bases unmatched: 12. Germline CDR1 is WNHNN and CDR2 is SYGVQD (reference sequence). As DNA, the CDR3 is TGCGCCAGCAGCGCCGACCAGCCGGGGGGTGAGCAGTACTTC. Protein product: CASSADQPGGEQYF.

This clone occurred a few times. The chain couples TRBV7-9 to TRBJ1-6; D possibly corresponds to TRBD1 (6 bases). Germline CDR1 reads SEHNR; CDR2 reads FQNEAQ (reference sequence). This CDR3 is 14 amino acids long. Trimming removed 3 bases at V and 4 bases at J, with 7 bases between. The CDR3 DNA reads TGTGCCAGCAGCTTTACAGGGTATAATTCACCCCTCCACTTT. Encoded protein: CASSFTGYNSPLHF.

V is TRBV3-1 (or the pseudogene TRBV3-2) and J is TRBJ1-2; TRBD1 might be the D (5 bases). CDR3 length equals 15 residues. Trimming removed 0 bases from V and 13 bases from J, with 21 bases in between. The germline V gene has CDR1 LGHDT and CDR2 YNNKEL (reference sequence). CDR3 protein: CASSQDTGRPSTSTF. As DNA, the CDR3 is TGTGCCAGCAGCCAAGATACAGGCAGGCCCTCCACTTCCACCTTC.

Concerning this clone itself: Other DNA sequences in this sample translate to the same CDR3. The chain employs TRBV18 and TRBJ1-5; possible D gene TRBD1, 5 bases. The CDR3 is 14 residues long. Germline loops: CDR1 KGHSH, CDR2 LQKENI. V was cut by 3 bases and J by 0 bases, with 6 bases left in between. CDR3 DNA: TGTGCCAGCTCACCCGACAGTAGCAATCAGCCCCAGCATTTT. Its protein product is CASSPDSSNQPQHF.

DNA for the CDR3: TGTGCCAGCAGCGAACGACAGGGGGGACCCTACAATGAGCAGTTCTTC. Its translation is CASSERQGGPYNEQFF. J is TRBJ2-1 and V is TRBV7-9; TRBD1 matches 9 bases. The CDR3 is 16 residues long. The J segment lost 2 bases and the V segment lost 5 bases, leaving 7 bases of the junction unmatched. In germline, CDR1 is SEHNR, CDR2 FQNEAQ (reference sequence).

The rearrangement uses TRBV9 and TRBJ2-1; the match to TRBD2 covers 10 bases. This CDR3 has 17 amino acids. The V gene's germline CDR1 is SGDLS and CDR2 YYNGEE. V shed 4 bases and J 9 bases; nucleotides not matched to a gene: 16. CDR3: CASSPRGNSGGASEQFF. CDR3 nucleotide sequence: TGTGCCAGCAGCCCCAGAGGGAACAGCGGGGGGGCGTCTGAGCAGTTCTTC.

The chain joins TRBV2 to TRBJ1-1; D not certain. The ends were cut back, 7 bases at V and 5 bases at J, with 8 bases in the middle. The CDR3 is made up of 11 amino acids. Germline V CDR1 and CDR2: SNHLY, FYNNEI. This chain's CDR3 is CASKGRTEAFF. The CDR3 coding sequence is TGTGCCAGCAAAGGGAGAACTGAAGCTTTCTTT.

The genes are TRBV4-1 and TRBJ2-3, with 11 positions matching TRBD2. Trimming took 1 base from V and 7 from J; bases not matched to a gene: 13. Germline assignment: CDR1 MGHRA and CDR2 YSYEKL. The CDR3 loop spans 18 amino acids. DNA for the CDR3: TGCGCCAGCAGCCAAGGCACTAGCGGGGGAGGAGTGGTAAATACGCAGTATTTT. Protein sequence: CASSQGTSGGGVVNTQYF.

CDR3 region: CASSNTRDTFGGEQYF. The CDR3 DNA follows: TGTGCCAGCAGTAATACCCGGGACACTTTCGGCGGGGAGCAGTACTTC. The J gene is TRBJ2-7, the V gene TRBV6-2 or TRBV6-3; tentative D call: TRBD1 (6 bases). Germline CDR1 and CDR2: MNHEY and SVGEGT. This CDR3 has 16 residues. The V gene lost 5 bases and the J gene lost 7 bases, with 24 bases spanning the gap.

This clone was detected once. This sequence joins TRBV29-1 and TRBJ1-1, with D tentatively TRBD1 (6 bases). Germline V gives CDR1 SQVTM, CDR2 ANQGSEA. V gave up 5 bases and J gave up 11 bases, with 15 bases separating them. This CDR3 has 11 amino acids. CDR3 in amino acids: CSVYRAEWAFF. CDR3 coding DNA: TGCAGCGTTTACAGGGCCGAGTGGGCTTTCTTT. Filled out from reference TRBV29-1 and TRBJ1-1, the complete variable domain reads SAVISQKPSRDICQRGTSLTIQCQVDSQVTMMFWYRQQPGQSLTLIATANQGSEATYESGFVIDKFPISRPNLTFSTLTVSNMSPEDSSIYLCSVYRAEWAFFGQGTRLTVV.

This sequence joins TRBV6-2 or TRBV6-3 and TRBJ2-3, with 9 bases aligning to TRBD2. CDR3 size: 16 residues. Trimming at V came to 2 bases and at J to 2 bases, leaving 5 bases not matched to a gene. Germline values: CDR1 MNHEY, CDR2 SVGEGT. The CDR3 bases are TGTGCCAGCAGTTACCCGTTAGCGGGGGACACAGATACGCAGTATTTT. It specifies CASSYPLAGDTDTQYF.

V is TRBV19 and J is TRBJ2-2, with D possibly TRBD2 on 5 matching bases. This CDR3 comprises 15 residues. The germline V gene has CDR1 LNHDA and CDR2 SQIVND (reference sequence). Deletions cut 1 base from V and 4 bases from J, with 10 bases between. The chain's CDR3 is CASSIVGISTGELFF. The CDR3 region has the DNA TGTGCCAGTAGTATAGTCGGGATCAGCACCGGGGAGCTGTTTTTT.

The chain couples TRBV6-1 to TRBJ2-2, with D uncertain. Germline CDR1 MNHNS, CDR2 SASEGT. CDR3 length: 15 amino acids. V gave up 2 bases and J gave up 6 bases, with 13 bases separating them. The CDR3 sequence: CASSEFLGPSGELFF. The CDR3 nucleotides read TGTGCCAGCAGTGAATTCTTGGGCCCTTCCGGGGAGCTGTTTTTT.

This rearrangement joins TRBV5-6 to TRBJ2-2; 10 nucleotides align to TRBD2. The trim removed 3 bases at V and 4 bases at J, leaving 6 bases unmatched. Per germline, CDR1 SGHDT and CDR2 YYEEEE. CDR3 size: 16 residues. The CDR3 is CASSSLAGAITGELFF. CDR3 DNA sequence: TGTGCCAGCAGCTCCCTAGCGGGGGCCATCACCGGGGAGCTGTTTTTT.

This clone was found many times. Other DNA sequences in the same sample also yield this CDR3. The chain recombines TRBV5-1 with TRBJ1-1; 9 nucleotides match TRBD1. Per germline, CDR1 SGHRS and CDR2 YFSETQ. V was clipped by 4 bases and J by 4 bases; unmatched bases: 2. This CDR3 is built from 13 residues. CDR3: CASSPGQGTEAFF. The CDR3 DNA reads as TGCGCCAGCAGCCCGGGACAGGGCACTGAAGCTTTCTTT.

V usage is TRBV5-1 and J usage is TRBJ1-2; 8 bases are shared with TRBD1. Per germline, CDR1 SGHRS and CDR2 YFSETQ. V dropped 4 bases and J dropped 2; count of bases not matched to a gene: 4. The CDR3 length is 14 residues. The CDR3 region has the DNA TGCGCCAGCAGCCAGGGACAGGAGAACTATGGCTACACCTTC. Its protein product is CASSQGQENYGYTF.

The CDR3 loop is CASSLTVTGVRGYTF. As DNA, the CDR3 is TGTGCCAGCTCACTTACCGTTACAGGGGTTCGGGGCTACACCTTC. The gene calls are TRBV28 and TRBJ1-2; 7 nucleotides line up with TRBD1. CDR3 size: 15 residues. The V gene end was trimmed by 8 bases and the J gene end by 8 bases; junction bases not matched to a gene: 17. Germline V gene sequence: CDR1 MDHEN, CDR2 SYDVKM.

This chain links TRBV24-1 with TRBJ1-2; D may be TRBD1 (6 bases). The CDR3 consists of 16 residues. V dropped 6 bases and J dropped 4 bases, with 20 bases sitting between them. The germline V gene has CDR1 KGHDR and CDR2 SFDVKD. For the CDR3, the DNA is TGTGCCACCAGTCGGGGGGTAGGGGGTATATGCTATGGCTACACCTTC. Protein: CATSRGVGGICYGYTF.

As regards this clone: Other DNA sequences of this sample code for an identical CDR3. The V gene is TRBV27, the J gene TRBJ1-2, with TRBD1 matching over 9 bases. After removal of 3 bases from V and 5 bases from J, the junction contained 7 bases not matched to a gene. This CDR3 region has 15 residues. Germline CDR1 is MNHEY and CDR2 is SMNVEV (reference sequence). CDR3 in DNA: TGTGCCAGCAGTTTGACCGGACAGGGGCCGTATGGCTACACCTTC. Translated: CASSLTGQGPYGYTF.

The chain uses TRBV5-4 and TRBJ2-5; unclear D gene. V lost 0 bases and J 4 bases, leaving 13 bases between the germline ends. The CDR3 contains 15 residues. Per germline, CDR1 SGHNT and CDR2 YYREEE (reference sequence). In nucleotides, the CDR3 is TGTGCCAGCAGCTTGGACCCTCTACTCTTAGAGACCCAGTACTTC. Translating it yields CASSLDPLLLETQYF.

The gene calls are TRBV4-2 and TRBJ1-4; 7 bases line up with TRBD1. CDR3 size: 15 residues. CDR1 and CDR2 (germline): LGHNA, YNFKEQ. The V and J ends lost 2 bases and 3 bases, in that order; junction bases with no gene match: 3. The CDR3 nucleotides are TGTGCCAGCAGCCAACGGGACAGATCTAATGAAAAACTGTTTTTT. It encodes CASSQRDRSNEKLFF.

The chain employs TRBV2 and TRBJ2-5, with D uncertain. The germline CDR1 and CDR2 sequences are SNHLY and FYNNEI. CDR3 length: 14 amino acids. V shed 3 bases and J shed 2 bases, with 10 bases lying between them. This chain's CDR3 is CASSDYRSQETQYF. In DNA form, the CDR3 reads TGTGCCAGCAGTGATTACAGATCACAAGAGACCCAGTACTTC.

This sequence joins TRBV12-2 and TRBJ2-3; the D call of TRBD2 is as the table states it, not checked on the DNA. TRBV12-2 is flagged as a pseudogene. This CDR3 is 18 amino acids long. CDR3 DNA: TGTGCAAGTCGCTTACCGAGTAGCGGGGGGCTTAGCACAGATACGCAGTATTTT. As protein: CASRLPSSGGLSTDTQYF.

The V gene is TRBV28, the J gene TRBJ1-2; no reliable D call. Trimming cost V 8 bases and J 8 bases, with 18 bases left between them. CDR1 and CDR2 from the germline V gene are MDHEN and SYDVKM. This CDR3 has 13 residues. CDR3 loop: CASSTPDTQGYTF. CDR3 nucleotide sequence: TGTGCCAGCTCCACCCCCGACACCCAAGGCTACACCTTC.